The 21 T cell receptor beta chains reported below all come from one sample, sequenced in a study of T cells in Graves' hyperthyroidism and ophthalmopathy. Authors of the study amplified TCR beta CDR3 regions from RNA transcripts. HTBI primers drove first-round RT-PCR of the TCR CDR3. TCRdb itself ran the multiplex PCR reads through MiXCR, one entry per CDR3 protein. The sample has over 400,000 distinct CDR3 sequences, roughly 14% seen once; the top ten hold over 10%. Source material: blood. These receptors originate from a man aged 18 to 35 with Graves' ophthalmopathy.

V is TRBV5-6 and J is TRBJ1-5, with a possible D match to TRBD1 (5 bases). CDR3 length equals 16 residues. Trimming shortened V by 4 bases and J by 0 bases, and 14 bases separated the two germline ends. Germline CDR1 reads SGHDT; CDR2 reads YYEEEE. CDR3 amino acids: CASSQGRGSSNQPQHF. DNA for the CDR3: TGTGCCAGCAGCCAAGGGCGGGGGAGTAGCAATCAGCCCCAGCATTTT. Full variable domain (outside the CDR3, taken from reference TRBV5-6 and TRBJ1-5): DAGVTQSPTHLIKTRGQQVTLRCSPKSGHDTVSWYQQALGQGPQFIFQYYEEEERQRGNFPDRFSGHQFPNYSSELNVNALLLGDSALYLCASSQGRGSSNQPQHFGDGTRLSIL.

This clonotype occurred many times. The V and J genes are TRBV6-1 and TRBJ2-7; tentative D call: TRBD2 (5 bases). The CDR3 loop spans 14 amino acids. The germline V gene encodes CDR1 MNHNS and CDR2 SASEGT. V lost 5 bases, J lost 6 bases, and 17 bases lay in between. The chain's CDR3 is CASSPLSEVGEQYF. CDR3 DNA: TGTGCCAGCAGTCCTCTTTCGGAGGTGGGCGAGCAGTACTTC.

This clonotype has ten or more counts. The chain links TRBV7-8 to TRBJ2-1; TRBD2 matches 14 bases. Germline-derived CDR1 and CDR2 are SGHVS and FQNEAQ. The V segment lost 4 bases and the J segment 4 bases; nucleotides outside the gene matches: 3. The length of the CDR3 is 16 residues. The CDR3 region is CASSYRLAGGYNEQFF. CDR3 DNA: TGTGCCAGCAGCTACCGACTAGCGGGGGGGTACAATGAGCAGTTCTTC.

The sample holds a few counts of this clonotype. The chain has TRBV6-5 and TRBJ1-1; D gene uncertain. Deletions cut 3 bases from V and 5 bases from J, with 13 bases between. Germline V gene lookup returns CDR1 MNHEY and CDR2 SVGAGI. The CDR3 totals 14 residues. The CDR3 DNA is TGTGCCAGCAGTTATGATGGTTTCGGGACTGAAGCTTTCTTT. Its protein is CASSYDGFGTEAFF.

This clonotype was seen repeatedly, ten times or more. This chain uses TRBV25-1 with TRBJ2-7; weak D call: TRBD2 (6 bases). CDR3 length: 18 amino acids. Germline-derived CDR1 and CDR2 are MGHDK and SYGVNS. V was clipped by 1 base and J by 5 bases, with 24 bases between them. CDR3 protein: CASSESEALAYTRNEQYF. The DNA of the CDR3 is TGTGCCAGCAGTGAATCGGAGGCCCTAGCGTACACTCGCAACGAGCAGTACTTC.

This clonotype was seen at least ten times. The V call is TRBV13, the J call TRBJ2-1, with a weak D call TRBD2 (6 bases). With 1 base removed from V and 3 bases from J, the gap between germline ends came to 10 bases. CDR1 and CDR2 (germline): PRHDT, FYEKMQ (reference sequence). The CDR3 extends over 15 amino acids. As DNA, the CDR3 is TGTGCCAGCAGCTTAGTTAAGACTAGCTACAATGAGCAGTTCTTC. This gives the protein CASSLVKTSYNEQFF.

The V and J genes are TRBV5-5 and TRBJ1-2; TRBD1 matches 8 bases. Germline-derived CDR1 and CDR2 are SGHKS and YYEKEE (reference sequence). This CDR3 is 14 amino acids long. Losses at the gene ends were 4 bases for V and 4 bases for J; bases not matched to a gene: 6. CDR3 DNA: TGTGCCAGCAGCATAGGACAGGGAAGCTATGGCTACACCTTC. Its protein is CASSIGQGSYGYTF.

The chain joins TRBV19 to TRBJ2-1; TRBD2 agrees at 11 bases. CDR3 length: 14 amino acids. Germline lookup yields CDR1 LNHDA and CDR2 SQIVND (reference sequence). The trim removed 8 bases at V and 9 bases at J, leaving 9 bases unmatched. The CDR3 DNA reads TGTGCCAGTCTCCTAGCGGGGGGATTTGGTGAGCAGTTCTTC. It encodes CASLLAGGFGEQFF.

At least ten counts were recorded for this clonotype. This chain uses TRBV20-1 with TRBJ2-7; TRBD1 might be the D (6 bases). Germline CDR1 reads DFQATT; CDR2 reads SNEGSKA (reference sequence). The CDR3 totals 12 residues. Trimming pared 3 bases from V and 3 bases from J, leaving 9 bases between. As DNA, the CDR3 is TGCAGTGCTAGGACAGGAAACTACGAGCAGTACTTC. Amino acid sequence: CSARTGNYEQYF.

This clonotype showed up just a few times. This chain joins TRBV11-3 and TRBJ2-1, with no clear D. Germline V gene sequence: CDR1 SGHNT, CDR2 YENEEA. CDR3 length: 15 residues. The germline V and J ends were trimmed by 5 bases and 4 bases, with 15 bases remaining between them. The CDR3 nucleotides read TGTGCCAGCAGCACTGGACCAGGCACATACAATGAGCAGTTCTTC. Its translation is CASSTGPGTYNEQFF.

The chain combines TRBV4-1 with TRBJ2-2; TRBD2 matches at 13 bases. J gave up 2 bases and V 1 base, and 10 bases lay outside the gene matches. Looked up from germline, CDR1 is MGHRA and CDR2 is YSYEKL. The CDR3 is 20 residues long. CDR3 sequence (DNA): TGCGCCAGCAGCCAAGGGCCGGGACTAGCGGGGCCTTTAAACACCGGGGAGCTGTTTTTT. Its translation is CASSQGPGLAGPLNTGELFF.

The chain employs TRBV25-1 and TRBJ1-4; maybe TRBD1 (5 bases). Per the germline V gene, CDR1 is MGHDK and CDR2 is SYGVNS. CDR3 length equals 13 residues. The V end lost 5 bases, the J end lost 8 bases, and 12 bases lay between the germline ends. CDR3 nucleotide sequence: TGTGCCAGCAGTCGGGGAAGGGACGAAAAACTGTTTTTT. Protein: CASSRGRDEKLFF.

Turning to this clonotype: A much more abundant neighbour one base away suggests this may be a read error. This chain connects TRBV24-1 to TRBJ2-7, with 9 bases that match TRBD2. V shed 4 bases, J shed 2 bases, and the junction held 8 bases outside the gene matches. The CDR3 contains 16 residues. CDR1 is KGHDR and CDR2 is SFDVKD in the germline V gene. The CDR3 sequence is CATSDSFAGGPYEQYF. CDR3 sequence (DNA): TGTGCCACCAGTGACTCCTTTGCGGGAGGGCCCTACGAGCAGTACTTC.

In regard to this clonotype: A much larger clonotype is one base distant, so this may be a read error. V and J are TRBV20-1 and TRBJ1-2; 7 positions agree with TRBD1. The CDR3 runs 13 residues. From germline, CDR1 is DFQATT and CDR2 SNEGSKA (reference sequence). The CDR3 is CSAAEQGDYGCTF. The CDR3 coding sequence is TGCAGTGCTGCTGAGCAGGGGGACTATGGCTGCACCTTC.

V gene TRBV5-1 combines with J gene TRBJ2-1; 7 bases are shared with TRBD1. CDR1 and CDR2 (germline): SGHRS, YFSETQ. CDR3 length: 16 residues. The junction had 10 bases not matched to a gene; V was cut back by 3 bases and J by 4 bases. The CDR3, as DNA: TGCGCCAGCAGCTCCGGGACAGATGATCTGTACAATGAGCAGTTCTTC. Translation: CASSSGTDDLYNEQFF.

This clonotype was counted ten times or more. The V gene is TRBV30, the J gene TRBJ1-6, with TRBD1 as a possible D gene (5 bases). Germline CDR1 reads GTSNPN; CDR2 reads SVGIG (reference sequence). The length of the CDR3 is 13 residues. V dropped 4 bases and J dropped 9 bases, with 13 bases sitting between them. CDR3 region: CAWTMTVGSPLHF. The CDR3 nucleotides read TGTGCCTGGACTATGACAGTAGGTTCACCCCTCCACTTT.

This clonotype was counted between two and nine times. Just one base apart from a much larger clone, this may be a read error. V is TRBV6-2 or TRBV6-3 and J is TRBJ2-7, with TRBD1 matching 7 bases. CDR1 and CDR2 (germline): MNHEY, SVGEGT. This CDR3 is 14 amino acids long. Written as DNA, the CDR3 is TGTACCAGCAGTGGACAGGCGAGCTCCTACGAGCAGTACTTC. This sequence encodes CTSSGQASSYEQYF.

In this sample, this clonotype turned up many times. The rearrangement links TRBV11-2 to TRBJ2-7; TRBD2 agrees at 10 bases. The CDR3 totals 17 residues. Germline V gene lookup returns CDR1 SGHAT and CDR2 FQNNGV. Germline trimming cut 3 bases from V and 0 bases from J; bases unmatched to any gene: 8. This chain's CDR3 is CASSLVLAGDSSYEQYF. Written as DNA, the CDR3 is TGTGCCAGCAGCTTGGTCCTAGCGGGGGATAGCTCCTACGAGCAGTACTTC.

The table lists this clonotype with many counts. The genes are TRBV24-1 and TRBJ2-3; the D is unclear. V was cut by 1 base and J by 9 bases, with 10 bases left in between. The CDR3 is 13 amino acids. Per germline, CDR1 KGHDR and CDR2 SFDVKD. CDR3: CATSDLGTRTQYF. For the CDR3, the DNA is TGTGCCACCAGTGATTTAGGCACAAGGACGCAGTATTTT.

Ten or more counts support this clonotype. The chain carries TRBV15 and TRBJ2-1, with TRBD1 matching over 12 bases. V shed 5 bases, J shed 8 bases, and the junction held 7 bases outside the gene matches. CDR3 length: 15 amino acids. Germline values: CDR1 LNHNV, CDR2 YYDKDF (reference sequence). The CDR3, as DNA: TGTGCCACCAGCCCGGGACAGGGGGCTACATATGAGCAGTTCTTC. Its protein product is CATSPGQGATYEQFF.

As for this clonotype: At one end the junction does not follow the germline gene, possibly because of a read error. V usage is TRBV30 and J usage is TRBJ2-5, with D hard to call. The CDR3 extends over 14 amino acids. CDR1 GTSNPN and CDR2 SVGIG come from the germline V gene (reference sequence). CDR3 sequence: CAWSVSSPKDTQYF. The CDR3, as DNA: TGTGCCTGGAGTGTATCAAGTCCGAAAGATACCCAGTACTTC.